The present T cell receptor (beta chain) was sequenced within a study of human T cells and chemical hapten exposure. TCRdb passed the RACE reads through MiXCR, listing each CDR3 protein once. The sample holds some 360,000 distinct CDR3 sequences, around 5.5% seen once. This clonotype was recorded a few times. The time point denotes: pre-sensitization, week 0. Specified treatment: therapeutic diphenylcyclopropenone sensitization with weekly scalp DPC. Unfractionated whole blood was the source from which total RNA was extracted. The J segment lost 2 bases and the V segment lost 10 bases, leaving 11 bases of the junction unmatched. Germline V gene data show CDR1 as KGHSH and CDR2 as LQKENI. This CDR3 is built from 15 residues.

The sample consisted of whole blood, taken in connection with sensitization to the hapten diphenylcyclopropenone (DPC). The chain employs TRBV18 and TRBJ1-5, with TRBD1 identical over 7 bases. This TCR was recovered from a woman between 45 and 60 years old with alopecia areata. Some clones in this sample may be carry-over from other donors' samples. This CDR3 is CATQSGQGGNQPQHF. The DNA of the CDR3 is TGTGCCACTCAGAGTGGGCAGGGGGGCAATCAGCCCCAGCATTTT. Together with reference TRBV18 and TRBJ1-5, the CDR3 gives the full variable domain: NAGVMQNPRHLVRRRGQEARLRCSPMKGHSHVYWYRQLPEEGLKFMVYLQKENIIDESGMPKERFSAEFPKEGPSILRIQQVVRGDSAAYFCATQSGQGGNQPQHFGDGTRLSIL.